The 24 T cell receptor beta chains presented below share a single source sample, sequenced in a study of blood T cell repertoires in COVID-19 (TCRdb year 2020). The library was obtained by the immunoSEQ multiplex PCR assay. Held by TCRdb, this immuneACCESS table contains in-frame sequences only and omits some clones. Under half of the omission traces to an unresolved V gene where checked; the cause of the rest is unknown. The sample yields about 360,000 clones; more than 75% were counted once. The ten largest clones take up more than 0.95% of the sample. The sequencing input was peripheral blood. These receptors were collected from a human donor with acute or convalescent COVID-19. The donor label of this sample is uncertain.

The CDR3, as DNA: TGTGCCAGCAGCCTCCGAGGCACTCGGAACACTGAAGCTTTCTTT. Its protein product is CASSLRGTRNTEAFF. V gene TRBV7-8 combines with J gene TRBJ1-1; D is undetermined. CDR3 length equals 15 residues. The V end lost 5 bases, the J end lost 1 base, and 14 bases lay between the germline ends. Germline-derived CDR1 and CDR2 are SGHVS and FQNEAQ.

The chain employs TRBV9 and TRBJ2-1; 7 bases align to TRBD2. The V and J ends lost 3 bases and 8 bases, in that order; junction bases with no gene match: 2. The CDR3 consists of 12 residues. Looked up from germline, CDR1 is SGDLS and CDR2 is YYNGEE. CDR3 nucleotide sequence: TGTGCCAGCAGCGAACGGGGGGATGAGCAGTTCTTC. The encoded protein is CASSERGDEQFF.

This chain connects TRBV5-6 to TRBJ2-7, with 8 bases aligning to TRBD1. CDR3 length: 16 amino acids. J lost 2 bases, V lost 3 bases, and 10 bases had no gene match. CDR1 SGHDT and CDR2 YYEEEE come from the germline V gene. The CDR3 nucleotides read TGTGCCAGCAGCTCGACAGGGGAAGGGGTTCCCTACGAGCAGTACTTC. Translating gives CASSSTGEGVPYEQYF.

The chain carries TRBV27 and TRBJ1-3; no reliable D call. From germline, CDR1 is MNHEY and CDR2 SMNVEV (reference sequence). CDR3 size: 15 residues. V lost 3 bases, J lost 0 bases, and 9 bases lay in between. This CDR3 is CASSFERISGNTIYF. The CDR3 nucleotides read TGTGCCAGCAGTTTCGAGAGGATCTCTGGAAACACCATATATTTT.

The chain couples TRBV11-2 to TRBJ1-6, with D perhaps TRBD1 (6 bases). V was trimmed by 5 bases and J by 8 bases, leaving 10 bases between them. The CDR3 covers 13 residues. The V gene's germline CDR1 is SGHAT and CDR2 FQNNGV. CDR3 DNA sequence: TGTGCCAGCAGCGCCAGACAGGATTCACCCCTCCACTTT. It is translated as CASSARQDSPLHF. The whole variable domain, filled in from reference TRBV11-2 and TRBJ1-6, reads EAGVAQSPRYKIIEKRQSVAFWCNPISGHATLYWYQQILGQGPKLLIQFQNNGVVDDSQLPKDRFSAERLKGVDSTLKIQPAKLEDSAVYLCASSARQDSPLHFGNGTRLTVT.

The chain couples TRBV6-5 to TRBJ1-1; D is possibly TRBD1 (6 bases). Germline V lookup: CDR1 MNHEY, CDR2 SVGAGI. The CDR3 is 15 residues long. V lost 5 bases to trimming and J lost 5 bases, with 18 bases between them. Here the CDR3 DNA reads TGTGCCAGCAGTACCCAGCAGGGGCGTAGGACTGAAGCTTTCTTT. Its translation is CASSTQQGRRTEAFF.

The gene calls are TRBV28 and TRBJ1-1, with TRBD1 matching 8 bases. CDR3 size: 15 residues. V was clipped by 6 bases and J by 8 bases; unmatched bases: 14. CDR1 is MDHEN, CDR2 SYDVKM, per germline. The CDR3 DNA sequence: TGTGCCAGCAGCCCTTCAGGGGGCAGGCAGGCCGAAGCTTTCTTT. Encoded protein: CASSPSGGRQAEAFF.

The chain links TRBV29-1 to TRBJ1-2; 10 nucleotides align to TRBD1. Per the germline V gene, CDR1 is SQVTM and CDR2 is ANQGSEA. V trimming: 5 bases; J trimming: 8 bases; junction bases outside the gene matches: 8. The CDR3 is made up of 13 amino acids. The CDR3 DNA is TGCAGCGTTCGGGGGACAGGGGTTGTAGGCTACACCTTC. Translated: CSVRGTGVVGYTF.

The V gene is TRBV5-1, the J gene TRBJ1-2; TRBD1 is a possible D gene (6 bases). The germline V gene encodes CDR1 SGHRS and CDR2 YFSETQ. The CDR3 is 14 amino acids. The V end lost 4 bases, the J end lost 4 bases, and 14 bases lay between the germline ends. CDR3 coding DNA: TGCGCCAGCAGCGGAAACAGGGAGAGCTATGGCTACACCTTC. Its protein is CASSGNRESYGYTF.

The chain recombines TRBV5-6 with TRBJ2-5, with D perhaps matching TRBD1 (5 bases). The CDR3 runs to 16 residues. CDR1 and CDR2 from the germline V gene are SGHDT and YYEEEE. V gave up 0 bases and J gave up 4 bases, with 16 bases separating them. The CDR3 sequence is CASSLGFGTGRETQYF. CDR3 nucleotides: TGTGCCAGCAGCTTGGGCTTTGGAACAGGAAGAGAGACCCAGTACTTC. Drawing the rest from reference TRBV5-6 and TRBJ2-5, the complete variable domain is DAGVTQSPTHLIKTRGQQVTLRCSPKSGHDTVSWYQQALGQGPQFIFQYYEEEERQRGNFPDRFSGHQFPNYSSELNVNALLLGDSALYLCASSLGFGTGRETQYFGPGTRLLVL.

The chain has TRBV15 and TRBJ2-3; 8 nucleotides line up with TRBD2. CDR1 is LNHNV, CDR2 YYDKDF, per germline (reference sequence). The CDR3 contains 17 residues. V shed 0 bases and J 3 bases; nucleotides not matched to a gene: 8. For the CDR3, the DNA is TGTGCCACCAGCAGAGATCGGCAGCGGGGGTCAACAGATACGCAGTATTTT. This translates into CATSRDRQRGSTDTQYF.

The rearrangement links TRBV28 to TRBJ2-1, with TRBD2 identical over 15 bases. The CDR3 consists of 14 residues. Germline values: CDR1 MDHEN, CDR2 SYDVKM. Trimming took 5 bases from V and 13 from J; bases not matched to a gene: 6. CDR3 residues: CASSPGLAGGPQFF. The CDR3 DNA reads TGTGCCAGCAGTCCCGGACTAGCGGGGGGGCCCCAGTTCTTC.

This clone turned up a few times. The rearrangement links TRBV5-4 to TRBJ2-6, with TRBD2 identical over 12 bases. Per the germline V gene, CDR1 is SGHNT and CDR2 is YYREEE (reference sequence). V trimming: 2 bases; J trimming: 3 bases; junction bases outside the gene matches: 6. CDR3 length: 18 amino acids. Here the CDR3 DNA reads TGTGCCAGCAGCTTTTCCCTAGCGGGGGGGCGTGGGGCCAACGTCCTGACTTTC. Translating gives CASSFSLAGGRGANVLTF.

The gene calls are TRBV29-1 and TRBJ2-5; D is perhaps TRBD1 (6 bases). The germline V gene has CDR1 SQVTM and CDR2 ANQGSEA. With 3 bases removed from V and 1 base from J, the gap between germline ends came to 15 bases. This CDR3 contains 15 residues. In DNA, the CDR3 is TGCAGCGTTGACGGGCCTGGGGGCGGCCAAGAGACCCAGTACTTC. It is translated as CSVDGPGGGQETQYF.

The chain combines TRBV2 with TRBJ2-1; 7 bases are shared with TRBD2. Germline CDR1 and CDR2: SNHLY and FYNNEI. CDR3 length: 18 amino acids. V was clipped by 1 base and J by 4 bases; unmatched bases: 13. CDR3: CASSEERASGTVYNEQFF. As DNA, the CDR3 is TGTGCCAGCAGTGAAGAAAGGGCAAGCGGGACTGTATACAATGAGCAGTTCTTC.

The V and J genes are TRBV7-9 and TRBJ1-2; no clear D. CDR1 is SEHNR, CDR2 FQNEAQ, per germline (reference sequence). The CDR3 covers 14 residues. V lost 2 bases, J lost 0 bases, and 7 bases lay in between. The CDR3 loop reads CASSLSGANYGYTF. CDR3 bases: TGTGCCAGCAGCTTATCCGGGGCTAACTATGGCTACACCTTC.

The rearrangement uses TRBV3-1 (or the pseudogene TRBV3-2) and TRBJ2-3; TRBD2 might be the D (5 bases). The V and J ends lost 3 bases and 2 bases respectively, with 15 bases between them. Germline CDR1 and CDR2: LGHDT and YNNKEL (reference sequence). This CDR3 region has 16 residues. This chain's CDR3 is CASSHGLPINTDTQYF. In DNA form, the CDR3 reads TGTGCCAGCAGCCACGGACTTCCCATCAACACAGATACGCAGTATTTT.

V usage is TRBV6-6 and J usage is TRBJ1-4; TRBD1 is a possible D gene (6 bases). The CDR3 is 15 amino acids. V gave up 2 bases and J gave up 7 bases, with 14 bases separating them. The germline gives CDR1 MNHNY, CDR2 SVGAGI (reference sequence). This CDR3 is CASSYLQGGGEKLFF. The CDR3 bases are TGTGCCAGCAGTTACCTACAGGGTGGCGGTGAAAAACTGTTTTTT.

The chain uses TRBV5-6 and TRBJ2-7, with 7 positions matching TRBD1. The CDR3 covers 17 residues. V was clipped by 2 bases and J by 4 bases; unmatched bases: 15. Germline V gene lookup returns CDR1 SGHDT and CDR2 YYEEEE. This chain's CDR3 is CASSLGAWDRTAYEQYF. The CDR3 DNA reads TGTGCCAGCAGCTTAGGAGCATGGGACAGAACAGCTTACGAGCAGTACTTC.

In nucleotides, the CDR3 is TGCAGCGTTGAAGTGGGGAGCTCCTACGAGCAGTACTTC. Its translation is CSVEVGSSYEQYF. The genes are TRBV29-1 and TRBJ2-7; the D gene is possibly TRBD2 (5 bases). CDR1 SQVTM and CDR2 ANQGSEA come from the germline V gene. This CDR3 comprises 13 residues. V was cut by 1 base and J by 0 bases, with 7 bases left in between.

The chain joins TRBV4-2 to TRBJ2-2; 9 positions agree with TRBD1. CDR1 LGHNA and CDR2 YNFKEQ come from the germline V gene. The CDR3 is made up of 17 amino acids. V lost 4 bases and J lost 2; bases outside the gene matches: 8. CDR3 in amino acids: CASSLTRTGANTGELFF. In nucleotides, the CDR3 is TGTGCCAGCAGCCTAACTCGGACAGGGGCCAACACCGGGGAGCTGTTTTTT.

The chain employs TRBV19 and TRBJ2-1, with 10 positions matching TRBD2. The ends lost 3 bases at V and 8 bases at J; junction bases unmatched: 10. Germline assignment: CDR1 LNHDA and CDR2 SQIVND (reference sequence). CDR3 size: 16 residues. The CDR3 region is CASSISRASGRYEQFF. The DNA for the CDR3 is TGTGCCAGTAGTATCTCTAGGGCTAGCGGGAGATATGAGCAGTTCTTC.

The chain is built from TRBV21-1 and TRBJ2-3; the DNA was not compared with TRBD1, the D call given in the table. TRBV21-1 is designated a pseudogene. The CDR3 spans 17 residues. The CDR3 here is CASSSASRRQGADTQYF. DNA for the CDR3: TGTGCCAGCAGCTCCGCTAGCCGGAGACAGGGTGCAGATACGCAGTATTTT.

The chain uses TRBV7-6 and TRBJ1-2, with a tentative D call TRBD1 (6 bases). Trimming stripped 3 bases from V and 8 bases from J, with 13 bases between. Per the germline V gene, CDR1 is SGHVS and CDR2 is FNYEAQ. The CDR3 loop spans 13 amino acids. CDR3 DNA: TGTGCCAGCAGCTTCGGGACAAGAAAGGGCTACACCTTC. This gives the protein CASSFGTRKGYTF.